This T cell receptor beta chain was documented in a study of blood T cells in healthy people across ages. Germline V CDR1 and CDR2: SGHRS, YFSETQ. V dropped 1 base and J dropped 7 bases, with 18 bases sitting between them. The CDR3 has 16 amino acids. Next came a second PCR, run for about 7 to 12 cycles, which used a sample-barcoded 5' primer along with a J-beta primer mix. Via MiXCR, TCRdb re-called the 5' RACE reads, giving one row per CDR3 protein. This sample has fewer than 1.5 million distinct CDR3 sequences, with 42% found just once. The clonotype comes from a woman between 18 and 29 years old in good health. This chain uses TRBV5-1 with TRBJ2-1; D may match TRBD1 or TRBD2 (7 bases each). Sequences were obtained from blood. The CDR3 DNA reads as TGCGCCAGCAGCTTGACACAGGGGACTATGCCTAATGAGCAGTTCTTC. This codes for CASSLTQGTMPNEQFF.